The rows below give T cell receptor beta chains drawn from one sample of a study of control samples from healthy donors and cancer patients. Sequenced by immunoSEQ multiplex PCR; TCRdb stores in-frame clones only, minus some. The sample yields 110,000 or so clones, roughly 90% seen once. The sequenced sample consisted of blood. Source of these receptors: a man aged 50 or older in good health. CDR3s include the opening cysteine and the closing phenylalanine or tryptophan. Each record gives: clone size, V gene, J gene, D gene, CDR3 protein, CDR3 DNA. D genes are given only for firm matches. Only some rows state a clone size, as once, few, many or a class for expanded clones.

abundance: NA
v_gene: TRBV9
j_gene: TRBJ1-6
d_gene: NA
CDR3aa: CASSPSLNSPLHF
CDR3nt: TGTGCCAGCAGCCCTAGCCTGAATTCACCCCTCCACTTT

abundance: NA
v_gene: TRBV2
j_gene: TRBJ2-2
d_gene: NA
CDR3aa: CASSRQKGPGELFF
CDR3nt: TGTGCCAGCAGTCGGCAGAAGGGCCCCGGGGAGCTGTTTTTT

abundance: NA
v_gene: TRBV11-2
j_gene: TRBJ2-7
d_gene: NA
CDR3aa: CASSLIGTSSYEQYF
CDR3nt: TGTGCCAGCAGCTTAATCGGGACAAGCTCCTACGAGCAGTACTTC

abundance: NA
v_gene: TRBV7-9
j_gene: TRBJ2-7
d_gene: NA
CDR3aa: CASSLARGANEQYF
CDR3nt: TGTGCCAGCAGCTTAGCTCGGGGGGCGAACGAGCAGTACTTC

abundance: NA
v_gene: TRBV4-1
j_gene: TRBJ1-5
d_gene: TRBD1
CDR3aa: CASSPRQGPYSNQPQHF
CDR3nt: TGCGCCAGCAGCCCCAGACAGGGTCCATATAGCAATCAGCCCCAGCATTTT

abundance: NA
v_gene: TRBV7-2
j_gene: TRBJ1-1
d_gene: TRBD1
CDR3aa: CASSLLGQGASEAFF
CDR3nt: TGTGCCAGCAGCTTATTGGGACAGGGGGCCTCTGAAGCTTTCTTT

abundance: NA
v_gene: TRBV6-5
j_gene: TRBJ1-1
d_gene: NA
CDR3aa: CASSYSGYTEAFF
CDR3nt: TGTGCCAGCAGTTACTCGGGGTACACTGAAGCTTTCTTT

abundance: NA
v_gene: TRBV19
j_gene: TRBJ2-6
d_gene: TRBD1
CDR3aa: CASSMYRGAGGANVLTF
CDR3nt: TGTGCCAGTAGTATGTACAGGGGAGCTGGTGGGGCCAACGTCCTGACTTTC

abundance: NA
v_gene: TRBV6-6
j_gene: TRBJ1-2
d_gene: NA
CDR3aa: CASSYDRNYGYTF
CDR3nt: TGTGCCAGCAGTTACGACAGAAACTATGGCTACACCTTC

abundance: NA
v_gene: TRBV7-2
j_gene: TRBJ2-2
d_gene: NA
CDR3aa: CASSLGLLASTGELFF
CDR3nt: TGTGCCAGCAGCTTAGGACTACTAGCTAGCACCGGGGAGCTGTTTTTT

abundance: NA
v_gene: TRBV3-1/TRBV3-2
j_gene: TRBJ1-6
d_gene: NA
CDR3aa: CASSRRYLNNSPLHF
CDR3nt: TGTGCCAGCAGCCGCCGTTATCTAAATAATTCACCCCTCCACTTT

abundance: NA
v_gene: TRBV3-1/TRBV3-2
j_gene: TRBJ2-6
d_gene: NA
CDR3aa: CASSQDRGHGPGANVLTF
CDR3nt: TGTGCCAGCAGCCAAGATCGGGGCCACGGACCTGGGGCCAACGTCCTGACTTTC

abundance: NA
v_gene: TRBV3-1/TRBV3-2
j_gene: TRBJ1-2
d_gene: TRBD1
CDR3aa: CASSYNPGQGNYGYTF
CDR3nt: TGTGCCAGCAGCTATAACCCGGGACAGGGGAACTATGGCTACACCTTC

abundance: NA
v_gene: TRBV6-6
j_gene: TRBJ1-3
d_gene: NA
CDR3aa: CASGGGADYGNTIYF
CDR3nt: TGTGCCAGCGGAGGGGGGGCAGATTACGGAAACACCATATATTTT

abundance: NA
v_gene: TRBV6-1
j_gene: TRBJ2-3
d_gene: TRBD1
CDR3aa: CASSEDRGPTDTQYF
CDR3nt: TGTGCCAGCAGTGAAGACAGGGGGCCGACAGATACGCAGTATTTT

abundance: once
v_gene: TRBV19
j_gene: TRBJ1-2
d_gene: NA
CDR3aa: CASYEAIYGYTF
CDR3nt: TGTGCCAGTTACGAGGCAATCTATGGCTACACCTTC

abundance: once
v_gene: TRBV4-1
j_gene: TRBJ1-1
d_gene: NA
CDR3aa: CASSQGIRGNTEAFF
CDR3nt: TGCGCCAGCAGCCAAGGAATTCGAGGGAACACTGAAGCTTTCTTT

abundance: NA
v_gene: TRBV27
j_gene: TRBJ2-3
d_gene: TRBD1
CDR3aa: CASSFPTGENPDTQYF
CDR3nt: TGTGCCAGCAGTTTCCCGACAGGGGAGAATCCAGATACGCAGTATTTT

abundance: NA
v_gene: TRBV15
j_gene: TRBJ1-6
d_gene: NA
CDR3aa: CATSEGTATYSPLHF
CDR3nt: TGTGCCACCAGCGAAGGGACTGCTACCTACTCACCCCTCCACTTT

abundance: NA
v_gene: TRBV10-3
j_gene: TRBJ2-5
d_gene: TRBD2
CDR3aa: CAISASGGAVVQTQYF
CDR3nt: TGTGCCATCAGTGCTAGCGGGGGGGCCGTCGTACAGACCCAGTACTTC

abundance: NA
v_gene: TRBV6-1
j_gene: TRBJ1-1
d_gene: NA
CDR3aa: CASSERGIDQNTEAFF
CDR3nt: TGTGCCAGCAGTGAAAGGGGGATTGATCAGAACACTGAAGCTTTCTTT

abundance: NA
v_gene: TRBV5-1
j_gene: TRBJ1-5
d_gene: TRBD1
CDR3aa: CASSPTGEGNQPQHF
CDR3nt: TGCGCCAGCAGCCCGACAGGGGAGGGCAATCAGCCCCAGCATTTT

abundance: NA
v_gene: TRBV6-5
j_gene: TRBJ1-5
d_gene: TRBD1
CDR3aa: CASSGTGYSNQPQHF
CDR3nt: TGTGCCAGCAGCGGGACAGGTTATAGCAATCAGCCCCAGCATTTT

abundance: NA
v_gene: TRBV11-1
j_gene: TRBJ1-5
d_gene: NA
CDR3aa: CASSLAGGQPQHF
CDR3nt: TGTGCCAGCAGCTTAGCGGGGGGTCAGCCCCAGCATTTT

abundance: NA
v_gene: TRBV9
j_gene: TRBJ2-1
d_gene: NA
CDR3aa: CASSVAVASSYNEQFF
CDR3nt: TGTGCCAGCAGCGTAGCGGTTGCGAGCTCCTACAATGAGCAGTTCTTC

abundance: NA
v_gene: TRBV7-2
j_gene: TRBJ2-7
d_gene: NA
CDR3aa: CASSLSLDRAYEQYF
CDR3nt: TGTGCCAGCAGCTTATCCTTGGACCGAGCCTACGAGCAGTACTTC

abundance: once
v_gene: TRBV7-2
j_gene: TRBJ2-5
d_gene: NA
CDR3aa: CASSLVEYNLEETQYF
CDR3nt: TGTGCCAGCAGCTTAGTAGAGTATAACCTAGAAGAGACCCAGTACTTC

abundance: NA
v_gene: TRBV9
j_gene: TRBJ1-1
d_gene: NA
CDR3aa: CASSVSTGSTEAFF
CDR3nt: TGTGCCAGCAGCGTATCCACAGGGAGCACTGAAGCTTTCTTT